This is a list of T cell receptor beta chains from one sample in a study of early stage breast cancer tumors. Profiling relied on immunoSEQ multiplex PCR, and the TCRdb table lists in-frame clones only, not all of them. Of 44,000 or so clones listed, approximately 80% are singletons. The sample was blood. The receptors were gathered from a person aged 45 to 59 with breast cancer. The CDR3 runs from the conserved cysteine through the conserved F or W. Each record gives: D gene, J gene, V gene, clone size, CDR3 protein, CDR3 DNA. D genes are given only for firm matches. Size tells how often a clone was seen (once, few, many) or the class of an expanded clone, and some rows leave it out.

NA | TRBJ2-2 | TRBV19 | few | CASKSFQGSAGELFF | TGTGCCAGTAAGAGCTTCCAGGGATCGGCCGGGGAGCTGTTTTTT
TRBD2 | TRBJ2-3 | TRBV19 | NA | CASSRSGGSTDTQYF | TGTGCCAGTAGTAGGAGCGGGGGGAGCACAGATACGCAGTATTTT
TRBD2 | TRBJ2-1 | TRBV28 | NA | CASSYPGLAGGHNEQFF | TGTGCCAGCAGTTATCCGGGACTAGCGGGGGGTCACAATGAGCAGTTCTTC
NA | TRBJ1-5 | TRBV18 | NA | CASNWQGGNQPQHF | TGTGCCAGCAACTGGCAGGGCGGGAATCAGCCCCAGCATTTT
TRBD1 | TRBJ1-5 | TRBV28 | NA | CASSLALGGRGDSYNQPQHF | TGTGCCAGCAGCCTCGCCCTAGGGGGCCGAGGGGACTCATACAATCAGCCCCAGCATTTT
NA | TRBJ1-1 | TRBV6-6 | NA | CASSFQPANTEAFF | TGTGCCAGCAGTTTTCAGCCAGCCAACACTGAAGCTTTCTTT
NA | TRBJ2-2 | TRBV5-4 | NA | CASSLAGGRANTGELFF | TGTGCCAGCAGCTTGGCCGGGGGCAGAGCGAACACCGGGGAGCTGTTTTTT
NA | TRBJ2-1 | TRBV5-1 | NA | CASSFSGLYNEQFF | TGCGCCAGCAGCTTTTCCGGGCTGTACAATGAGCAGTTCTTC
NA | TRBJ2-7 | TRBV19 | NA | CASSIEGRLSEQYF | TGTGCCAGTAGTATAGAAGGGAGACTTTCAGAGCAGTACTTC
TRBD1 | TRBJ1-1 | TRBV10-1 | NA | CASSANRGGTEAFF | TGCGCCAGCAGTGCGAACAGGGGTGGCACTGAAGCTTTCTTT
NA | TRBJ2-5 | TRBV7-9 | NA | CASSLGGYQETQYF | TGTGCCAGCAGCTTAGGGGGGTACCAAGAGACCCAGTACTTC
NA | TRBJ1-2 | TRBV19 | NA | CASRITTSGDYGYTF | TGTGCCAGTAGAATCACTACGTCGGGCGACTATGGCTACACCTTC
TRBD2 | TRBJ2-7 | TRBV19 | NA | CASTSGNSYEQYF | TGTGCCAGTACTAGCGGAAACTCCTACGAGCAGTACTTC
NA | TRBJ1-3 | TRBV18 | NA | CASSPLGSYSGNTIYF | TGTGCCAGCTCACCACTTGGCTCCTACTCTGGAAACACCATATATTTT
TRBD1 | TRBJ1-4 | TRBV9 | NA | CASSGNTGGSTNEKLFF | TGTGCCAGCAGCGGAAATACAGGGGGATCAACTAATGAAAAACTGTTTTTT
NA | TRBJ1-5 | TRBV7-9 | NA | CASSATDQPQHF | TGTGCCAGCAGCGCGACAGATCAGCCCCAGCATTTT
TRBD2 | TRBJ2-1 | TRBV11-2 | NA | CASSHGGGSSREQFF | TGTGCCAGCAGCCACGGCGGCGGGAGTAGTCGGGAGCAGTTCTTC
NA | TRBJ2-7 | TRBV23-1 | NA | CASSHPLILAYEQYF | TGCGCCAGCAGTCACCCGCTCATACTAGCCTACGAGCAGTACTTC